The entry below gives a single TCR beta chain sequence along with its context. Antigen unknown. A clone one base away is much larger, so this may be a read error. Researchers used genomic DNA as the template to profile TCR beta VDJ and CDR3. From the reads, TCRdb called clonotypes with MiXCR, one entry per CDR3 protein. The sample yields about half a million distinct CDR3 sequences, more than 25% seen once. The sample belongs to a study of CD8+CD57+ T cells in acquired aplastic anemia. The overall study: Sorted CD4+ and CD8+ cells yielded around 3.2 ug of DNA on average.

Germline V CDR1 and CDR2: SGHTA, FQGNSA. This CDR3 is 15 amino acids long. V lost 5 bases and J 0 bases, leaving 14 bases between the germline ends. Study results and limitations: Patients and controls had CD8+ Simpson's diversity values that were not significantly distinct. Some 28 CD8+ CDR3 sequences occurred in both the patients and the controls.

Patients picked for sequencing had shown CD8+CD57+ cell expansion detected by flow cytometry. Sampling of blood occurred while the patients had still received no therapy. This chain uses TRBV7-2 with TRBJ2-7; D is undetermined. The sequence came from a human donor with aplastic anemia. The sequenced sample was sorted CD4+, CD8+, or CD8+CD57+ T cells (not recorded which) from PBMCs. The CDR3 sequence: CASSRKTESSYEQYF. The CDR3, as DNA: TGTGCCAGCAGCCGTAAGACCGAATCCTCCTACGAGCAGTACTTC.